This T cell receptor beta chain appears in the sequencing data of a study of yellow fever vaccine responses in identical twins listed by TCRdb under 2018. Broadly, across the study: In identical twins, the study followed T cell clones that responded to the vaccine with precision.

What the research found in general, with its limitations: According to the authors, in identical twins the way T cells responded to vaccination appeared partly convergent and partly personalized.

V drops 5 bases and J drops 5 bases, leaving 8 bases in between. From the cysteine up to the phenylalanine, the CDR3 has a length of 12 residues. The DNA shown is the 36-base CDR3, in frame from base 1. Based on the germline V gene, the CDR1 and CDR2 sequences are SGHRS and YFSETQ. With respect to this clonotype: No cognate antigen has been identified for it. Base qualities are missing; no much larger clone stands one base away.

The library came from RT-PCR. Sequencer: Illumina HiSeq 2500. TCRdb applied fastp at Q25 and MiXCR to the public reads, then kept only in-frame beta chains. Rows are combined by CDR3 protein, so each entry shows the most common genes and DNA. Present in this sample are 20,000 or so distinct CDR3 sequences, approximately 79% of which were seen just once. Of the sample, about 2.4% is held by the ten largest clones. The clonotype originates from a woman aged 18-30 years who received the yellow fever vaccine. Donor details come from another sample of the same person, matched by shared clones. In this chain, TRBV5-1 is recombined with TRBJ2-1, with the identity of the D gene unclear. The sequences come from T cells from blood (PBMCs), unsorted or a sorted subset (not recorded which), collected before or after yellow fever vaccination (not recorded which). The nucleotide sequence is TGCGCCAGCAGGGAAGAAAACAATGAGCAGTTCTTC. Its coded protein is CASREENNEQFF.